This T cell receptor (beta chain) is from a study of cytomegalovirus exposure and HLA in healthy donors. Primers included in the PCR were 60 Vbeta and 13 Jbeta primers. Clones were read by immunoSEQ multiplex PCR, and TCRdb kept only the in-frame ones, dropping some. The sample lists more than 35,000 clones; roughly 50% were seen once. V was trimmed by 4 bases and J by 6 bases, leaving 9 bases between them. Germline CDR1 reads SGHAT; CDR2 reads FQDESV (reference sequence). The CDR3 is made up of 12 amino acids. This clone was counted a few times. This sequence originates from a woman between 40 and 55 years old in good health and CMV-seropositive. The rearrangement links TRBV11-1 to TRBJ1-2; perhaps TRBD1 as D (5 bases). Sequenced sample: PBMCs. The CDR3 bases are TGTGCCAGCAGCTCAGGGTCCGATGGCTACACCTTC. Translated, it gives CASSSGSDGYTF.